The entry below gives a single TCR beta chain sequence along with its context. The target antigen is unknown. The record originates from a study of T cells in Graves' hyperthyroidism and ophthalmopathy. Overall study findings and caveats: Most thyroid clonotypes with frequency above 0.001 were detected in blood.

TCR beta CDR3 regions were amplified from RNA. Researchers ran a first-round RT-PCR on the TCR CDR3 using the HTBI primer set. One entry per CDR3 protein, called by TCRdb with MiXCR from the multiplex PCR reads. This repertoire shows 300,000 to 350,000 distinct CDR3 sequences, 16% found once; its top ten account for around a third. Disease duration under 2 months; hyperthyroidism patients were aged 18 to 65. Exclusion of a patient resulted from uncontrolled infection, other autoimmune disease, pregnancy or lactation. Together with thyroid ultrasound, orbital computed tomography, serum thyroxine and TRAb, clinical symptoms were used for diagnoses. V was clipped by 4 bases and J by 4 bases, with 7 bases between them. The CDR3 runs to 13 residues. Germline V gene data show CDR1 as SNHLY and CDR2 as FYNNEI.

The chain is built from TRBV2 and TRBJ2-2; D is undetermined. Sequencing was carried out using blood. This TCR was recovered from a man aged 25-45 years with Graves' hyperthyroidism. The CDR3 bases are TGTGCCAGCAGTGGACTGATCACCGGGGAGCTGTTTTTT. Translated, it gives CASSGLITGELFF.